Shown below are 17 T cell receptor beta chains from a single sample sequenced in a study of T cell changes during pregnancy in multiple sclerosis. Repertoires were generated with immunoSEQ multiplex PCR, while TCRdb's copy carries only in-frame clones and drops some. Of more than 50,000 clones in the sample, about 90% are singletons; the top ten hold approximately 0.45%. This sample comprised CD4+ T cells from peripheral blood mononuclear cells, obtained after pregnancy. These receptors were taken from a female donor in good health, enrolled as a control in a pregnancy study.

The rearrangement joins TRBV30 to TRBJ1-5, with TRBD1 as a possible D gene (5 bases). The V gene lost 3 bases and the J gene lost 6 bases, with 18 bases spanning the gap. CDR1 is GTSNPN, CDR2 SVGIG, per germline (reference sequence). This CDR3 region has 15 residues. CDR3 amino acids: CAWRPGHLRSQPQHF. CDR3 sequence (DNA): TGTGCCTGGAGACCAGGACATTTGCGGAGTCAGCCCCAGCATTTT.

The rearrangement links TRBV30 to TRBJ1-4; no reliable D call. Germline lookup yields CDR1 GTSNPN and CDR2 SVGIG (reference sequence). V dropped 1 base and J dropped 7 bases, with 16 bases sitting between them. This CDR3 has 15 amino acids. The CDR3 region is CAWSARWADAEKLFF. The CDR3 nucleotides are TGTGCCTGGAGTGCACGGTGGGCAGACGCTGAAAAACTGTTTTTT.

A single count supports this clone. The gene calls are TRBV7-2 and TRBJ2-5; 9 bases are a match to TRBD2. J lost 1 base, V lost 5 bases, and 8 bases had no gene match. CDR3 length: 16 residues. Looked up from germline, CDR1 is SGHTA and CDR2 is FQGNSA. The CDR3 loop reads CASSPPSGGTQETQYF. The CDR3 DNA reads TGTGCCAGCAGCCCCCCCAGCGGGGGGACCCAAGAGACCCAGTACTTC.

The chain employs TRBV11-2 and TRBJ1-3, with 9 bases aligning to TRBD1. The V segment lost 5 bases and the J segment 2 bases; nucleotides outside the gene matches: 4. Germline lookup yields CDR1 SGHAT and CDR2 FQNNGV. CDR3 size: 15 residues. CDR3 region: CASSPRQGAGNTIYF. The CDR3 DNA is TGTGCCAGCAGCCCCCGACAGGGGGCTGGAAACACCATATATTTT.

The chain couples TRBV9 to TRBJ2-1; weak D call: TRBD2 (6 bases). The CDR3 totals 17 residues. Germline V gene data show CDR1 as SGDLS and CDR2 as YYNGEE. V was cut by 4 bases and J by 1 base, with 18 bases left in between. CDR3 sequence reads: CASSSSLAGSSYNEQFF. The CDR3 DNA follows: TGTGCCAGCAGCTCATCCCTCGCGGGGAGTTCCTACAATGAGCAGTTCTTC.

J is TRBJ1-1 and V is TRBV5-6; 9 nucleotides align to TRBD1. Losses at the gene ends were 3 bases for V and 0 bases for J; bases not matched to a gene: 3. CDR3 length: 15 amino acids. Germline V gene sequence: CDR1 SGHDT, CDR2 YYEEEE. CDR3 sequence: CASSWTGEMNTEAFF. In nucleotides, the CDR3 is TGTGCCAGCAGCTGGACAGGGGAAATGAACACTGAAGCTTTCTTT.

The CDR3 sequence: CASSEAQGNQPQHF. Here the CDR3 DNA reads TGTGCCAGCAGTGAAGCGCAGGGGAATCAGCCCCAGCATTTT. The gene calls are TRBV6-1 and TRBJ1-5, with TRBD1 as a possible D gene (6 bases). The CDR3 is 14 residues long. V gave up 0 bases and J gave up 4 bases, with 7 bases separating them. CDR1 MNHNS and CDR2 SASEGT come from the germline V gene.

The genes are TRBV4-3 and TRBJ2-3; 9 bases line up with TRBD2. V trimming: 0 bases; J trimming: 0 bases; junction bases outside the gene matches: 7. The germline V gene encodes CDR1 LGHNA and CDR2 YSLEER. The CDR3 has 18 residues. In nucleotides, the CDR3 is TGCGCCAGCAGCCAAGATCTTTTTGCGGGGGGGAGCACAGATACGCAGTATTTT. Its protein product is CASSQDLFAGGSTDTQYF.

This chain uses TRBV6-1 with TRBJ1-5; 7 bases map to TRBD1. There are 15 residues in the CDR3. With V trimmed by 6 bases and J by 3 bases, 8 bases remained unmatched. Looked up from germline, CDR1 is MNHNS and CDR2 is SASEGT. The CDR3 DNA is TGTGCCAGCAGCCTACAGGGGTGGAACAATCAGCCCCAGCATTTT. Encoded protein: CASSLQGWNNQPQHF.

The CDR3 sequence is CATTVGGSGNTIYF. The CDR3 DNA sequence: TGTGCCACCACCGTCGGGGGATCTGGAAACACCATATATTTT. The chain combines TRBV25-1 with TRBJ1-3, with D perhaps matching TRBD1 (5 bases). The CDR3 contains 14 residues. Between the trimmed V and J ends, which lost 10 bases and 1 base, there was a span of 14 bases. Germline CDR1 reads MGHDK; CDR2 reads SYGVNS.

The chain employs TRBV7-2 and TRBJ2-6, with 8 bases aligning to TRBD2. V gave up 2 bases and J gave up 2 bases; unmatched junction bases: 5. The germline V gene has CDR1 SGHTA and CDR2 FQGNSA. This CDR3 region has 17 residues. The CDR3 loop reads CASSLNGGATGANVLTF. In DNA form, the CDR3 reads TGTGCCAGCAGCTTAAACGGGGGGGCAACTGGGGCCAACGTCCTGACTTTC.

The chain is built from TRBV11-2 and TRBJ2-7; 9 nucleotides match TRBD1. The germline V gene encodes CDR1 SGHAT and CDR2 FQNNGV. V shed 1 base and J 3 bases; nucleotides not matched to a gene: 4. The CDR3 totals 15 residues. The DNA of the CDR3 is TGTGCCAGCAGCTTAGTCGACAGGGGGTACTACGAGCAGTACTTC. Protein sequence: CASSLVDRGYYEQYF.

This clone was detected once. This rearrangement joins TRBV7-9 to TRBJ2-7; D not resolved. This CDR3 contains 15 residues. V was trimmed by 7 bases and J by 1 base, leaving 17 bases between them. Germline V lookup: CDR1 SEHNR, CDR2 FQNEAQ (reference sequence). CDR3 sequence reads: CASTATISTSYEQYF. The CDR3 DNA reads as TGTGCCAGCACCGCAACGATCTCGACTTCCTACGAGCAGTACTTC.

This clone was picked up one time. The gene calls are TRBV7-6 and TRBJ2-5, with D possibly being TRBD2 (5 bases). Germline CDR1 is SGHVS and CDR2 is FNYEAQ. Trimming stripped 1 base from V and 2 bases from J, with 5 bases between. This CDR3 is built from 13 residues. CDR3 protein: CASSLGGQETQYF. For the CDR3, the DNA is TGTGCCAGCAGCTTAGGAGGGCAAGAGACCCAGTACTTC.

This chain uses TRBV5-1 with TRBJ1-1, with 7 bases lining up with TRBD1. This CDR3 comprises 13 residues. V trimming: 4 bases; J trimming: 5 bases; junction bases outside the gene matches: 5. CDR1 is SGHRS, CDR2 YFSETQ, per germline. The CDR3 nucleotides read TGCGCCAGCAGCCTTGGGACAGCTACTGAAGCTTTCTTT. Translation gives CASSLGTATEAFF.

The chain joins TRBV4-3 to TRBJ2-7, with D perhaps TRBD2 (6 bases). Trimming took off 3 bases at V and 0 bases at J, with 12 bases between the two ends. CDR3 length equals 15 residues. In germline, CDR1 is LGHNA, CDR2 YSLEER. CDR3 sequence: CASSQGGKVSYEQYF. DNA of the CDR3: TGCGCCAGCAGCCAGGGGGGAAAAGTCTCCTACGAGCAGTACTTC.

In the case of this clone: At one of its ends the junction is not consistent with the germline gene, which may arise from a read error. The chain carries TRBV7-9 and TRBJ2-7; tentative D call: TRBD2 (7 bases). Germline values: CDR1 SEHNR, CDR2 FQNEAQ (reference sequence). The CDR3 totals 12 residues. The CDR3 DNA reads TGTGCCAGCAGCTTAAGCGGGACAATCCCTACCTTC. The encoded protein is CASSLSGTIPTF. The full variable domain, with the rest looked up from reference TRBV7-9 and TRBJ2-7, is DTGVSQNPRHKITKRGQNVTFRCDPISEHNRLYWYRQTLGQGPEFLTYFQNEAQLEKSRLLSDRFSAERPKGSFSTLEIQRTEQGDSAMYLCASSLSGTIPTFGPGTRLTVT.